The next 8 T cell receptor beta chains were all read from a single sample in a study of cytomegalovirus exposure and HLA in healthy donors. Sequenced by immunoSEQ multiplex PCR; TCRdb stores in-frame clones only, minus some. The repertoire includes about 73,000 clones, 94% of them detected once, and under 1.3% sits in the top ten. Material for sequencing was PBMCs. The origin of the receptors is a young woman in good health and CMV-seronegative.

V usage is TRBV4-2 and J usage is TRBJ1-2; 9 bases are shared with TRBD1. This CDR3 is 15 amino acids long. Germline V gene sequence: CDR1 LGHNA, CDR2 YNFKEQ. The J segment lost 5 bases and the V segment lost 4 bases, leaving 8 bases of the junction unmatched. The CDR3 loop reads CASSPESDRGYGYTF. The CDR3 DNA reads TGTGCCAGCAGCCCCGAAAGCGACAGGGGGTATGGCTACACCTTC.

The chain joins TRBV7-2 to TRBJ1-2, with D unresolved. The germline CDR1 and CDR2 sequences are SGHTA and FQGNSA. Trimming pared 5 bases from V and 4 bases from J, leaving 11 bases between. The CDR3 extends over 13 amino acids. CDR3 coding DNA: TGTGCCAGCAGCCCCGCCTCTAGCTATGGCTACACCTTC. Encoded protein: CASSPASSYGYTF.

This clone occurred once. This chain joins TRBV20-1 and TRBJ2-7; a weak D match, TRBD1 (6 bases). CDR1 DFQATT and CDR2 SNEGSKA come from the germline V gene (reference sequence). Trimming pared 6 bases from V and 7 bases from J, leaving 13 bases between. This CDR3 is 11 amino acids long. The CDR3 sequence is CSAGQKGEQYF. CDR3 DNA: TGCAGTGCGGGACAAAAAGGGGAGCAGTACTTC.

The gene calls are TRBV30 and TRBJ2-3; 7 nucleotides agree with TRBD2. This CDR3 region has 14 residues. The germline CDR1 and CDR2 sequences are GTSNPN and SVGIG (reference sequence). J was trimmed by 2 bases and V by 7 bases; bases with no gene match: 9. The CDR3 reads CALSTSLNTDTQYF. The CDR3 DNA reads TGTGCCTTATCGACTAGCCTGAACACAGATACGCAGTATTTT.

V usage is TRBV7-3 and J usage is TRBJ2-1; 11 nucleotides align to TRBD1. The CDR3 is made up of 15 amino acids. V trimming: 2 bases; J trimming: 6 bases; junction bases outside the gene matches: 3. Germline CDR1 SGHTA, CDR2 FQGTGA. CDR3 protein: CASSLGGTGGNEQFF. The CDR3 DNA sequence: TGTGCCAGCAGCTTAGGGGGGACAGGGGGCAATGAGCAGTTCTTC.

The chain uses TRBV21-1 and TRBJ1-4; TRBD1 reflects the table's D call only, with no check against the DNA. TRBV21-1 is a pseudogene segment. There are 18 residues in the CDR3. DNA of the CDR3: TGTGCCAGCAGCAGATTCCGGGACAGTAATGCAACTAATGAAAAACTGTTTTTT. Translated: CASSRFRDSNATNEKLFF.

The chain carries TRBV28 and TRBJ2-7; tentative D call: TRBD2 (6 bases). In germline, CDR1 is MDHEN, CDR2 SYDVKM. V lost 3 bases to trimming and J lost 1 base, with 16 bases between them. The CDR3 is made up of 16 amino acids. CDR3 sequence reads: CASSFNIGGGSYEQYF. CDR3 coding DNA: TGTGCCAGCAGTTTTAATATAGGAGGAGGGTCCTACGAGCAGTACTTC.

J is TRBJ1-2 and V is TRBV5-5; 9 positions agree with TRBD1. Germline CDR1 reads SGHKS; CDR2 reads YYEKEE (reference sequence). The CDR3 has 14 amino acids. V gave up 4 bases and J gave up 4 bases; unmatched junction bases: 5. CDR3 coding DNA: TGTGCCAGCAGCATGACAGGGGGAATCTATGGCTACACCTTC. It is translated as CASSMTGGIYGYTF.